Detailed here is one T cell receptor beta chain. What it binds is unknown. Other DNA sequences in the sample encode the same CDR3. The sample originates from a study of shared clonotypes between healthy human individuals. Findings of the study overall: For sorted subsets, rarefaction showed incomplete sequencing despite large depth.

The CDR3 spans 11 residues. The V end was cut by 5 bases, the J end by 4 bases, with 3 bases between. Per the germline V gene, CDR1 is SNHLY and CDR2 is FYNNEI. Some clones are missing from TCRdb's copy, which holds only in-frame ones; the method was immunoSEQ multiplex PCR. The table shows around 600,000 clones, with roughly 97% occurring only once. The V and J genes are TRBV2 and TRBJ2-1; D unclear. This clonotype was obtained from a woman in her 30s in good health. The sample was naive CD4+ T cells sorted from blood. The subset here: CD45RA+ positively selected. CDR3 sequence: CASSRYNEQFF. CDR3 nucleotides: TGTGCCAGCAGTAGGTACAATGAGCAGTTCTTC.